This TCR beta chain was sequenced for a study of blood T cell repertoires in COVID-19. Looking at the study overall: Sites in the United States, Italy and Spain provided acute and convalescent COVID-19 samples.

The germline V gene has CDR1 LGHDT and CDR2 YNNKEL (reference sequence). The CDR3 is 13 residues long. V gave up 4 bases and J gave up 15 bases; unmatched junction bases: 12. Participant ages covered roughly 18 to 89 years across 20 to 30 US areas. Allocation to cohorts depended on clinical history reported by the participants. As originally analysed: Scientists estimated how many nucleated cells there were by amplifying reference gene primers. The data were produced by immunoSEQ multiplex PCR, yet TCRdb's version contains in-frame clones alone and is incomplete. V and J calls and clone size are those listed in that table; D and trimming were worked out from the DNA. In the table there are under 350,000 clones, approximately 83% of which are singletons.

The chain carries TRBV3-1 (or the pseudogene TRBV3-2) and TRBJ2-3; 8 positions match TRBD2. Sequencing was performed on PBMCs or T cells enriched from blood (not recorded which). This clonotype originated in a woman aged 35 to 49 with acute COVID-19. The CDR3 DNA reads TGTGCCAGCAGCCTCCAAACCGGGGGGGGCGAATATTTT. It is translated as CASSLQTGGGEYF.